One sample yielded the 29 T cell receptor beta chains listed below, sequenced in a study of blood T cell repertoires in COVID-19. TCRdb's copy holds only in-frame clones and misses some; the assay was immunoSEQ multiplex PCR. This table has more than 85,000 clones, about 88% appearing once. What was sequenced was peripheral blood. The receptors come from a man between 45 and 60 years old with active or convalescent COVID-19.

The rearrangement links TRBV27 to TRBJ2-3, with a tentative D call TRBD2 (7 bases). The CDR3 length is 14 residues. Germline V gene lookup returns CDR1 MNHEY and CDR2 SMNVEV (reference sequence). Trimming shortened V by 5 bases and J by 3 bases, and 12 bases separated the two germline ends. CDR3 sequence: CASSLKGGTDTQYF. Here the CDR3 DNA reads TGTGCCAGCAGTCTCAAGGGGGGGACAGATACGCAGTATTTT.

This chain connects TRBV12-5 to TRBJ1-2, with TRBD1 identical over 7 bases. In germline, CDR1 is LGHNT, CDR2 FRNRAP. V was clipped by 3 bases and J by 4 bases; unmatched bases: 14. The CDR3 is made up of 17 amino acids. The CDR3 nucleotides are TGTGCTAGTGGTTTCCGGAACCCTTCGACAGGGCCCTATGGCTACACCTTC. The encoded protein is CASGFRNPSTGPYGYTF.

The genes are TRBV7-2 and TRBJ1-2, with 7 bases that match TRBD1. The CDR3 totals 14 residues. Germline assignment: CDR1 SGHTA and CDR2 FQGNSA. The trim removed 6 bases at V and 3 bases at J, leaving 7 bases unmatched. In DNA, the CDR3 is TGTGCCAGCAGTTTGAGTACAGGGGACTATGGCTACACCTTC. Encoded protein: CASSLSTGDYGYTF.

The rearrangement uses TRBV25-1 and TRBJ1-2; tentatively, D is TRBD1 (5 bases). The CDR3 has 15 amino acids. Germline V gene sequence: CDR1 MGHDK, CDR2 SYGVNS. The V gene lost 2 bases and the J gene lost 4 bases, with 14 bases spanning the gap. The CDR3 reads CASSEAGPMGYGYTF. The CDR3 DNA sequence: TGTGCCAGCAGTGAAGCGGGGCCTATGGGCTATGGCTACACCTTC.

This clone was observed a handful of times. The rearrangement links TRBV7-9 to TRBJ2-3, with TRBD1 as a possible D gene (6 bases). Germline CDR1 reads SEHNR; CDR2 reads FQNEAQ (reference sequence). The length of the CDR3 is 17 residues. The germline V and J ends were trimmed by 6 bases and 2 bases, with 21 bases remaining between them. In nucleotides, the CDR3 is TGTGCCAGCAGTTCCCCCCCAGGGGCCGAGTACACAGATACGCAGTATTTT. Residues: CASSSPPGAEYTDTQYF.

This chain connects TRBV19 to TRBJ2-7; 8 nucleotides match TRBD1. V trimming: 4 bases; J trimming: 3 bases; junction bases outside the gene matches: 5. The CDR3 spans 14 residues. Germline V gene sequence: CDR1 LNHDA, CDR2 SQIVND (reference sequence). This CDR3 reads CASSTGTGLYEQYF. Written as DNA, the CDR3 is TGTGCCAGTAGTACAGGGACAGGCCTCTACGAGCAGTACTTC.

A single count supports this clone. This sequence joins TRBV5-1 and TRBJ2-1, with TRBD1 identical over 8 bases. The junction had 4 bases not matched to a gene; V was cut back by 5 bases and J by 0 bases. The CDR3 spans 15 residues. In germline, CDR1 is SGHRS, CDR2 YFSETQ. The CDR3 loop is CASRTGASSYNEQFF. For the CDR3, the DNA is TGCGCCAGCAGGACAGGGGCTAGCTCCTACAATGAGCAGTTCTTC.

Details on this clone: One end of the junction fails to match germline, which may point to a read error. This chain joins TRBV10-3 and TRBJ1-6, with TRBD1 matching 7 bases. The CDR3 sequence is 13 residues long. The germline gives CDR1 ENHRY, CDR2 SYGVKD. The CDR3 region has the DNA TGTGCCCTCAGTCGGGACAGCGATTCACCCCTCCACTTT. Amino acid sequence: CALSRDSDSPLHF.

The rearrangement joins TRBV2 to TRBJ2-1, with D tentatively TRBD1 (5 bases). Per germline, CDR1 SNHLY and CDR2 FYNNEI. V was shortened by 2 bases and J by 7 bases, with 12 bases between the two germline ends. The CDR3 has 14 residues. Here the CDR3 DNA reads TGTGCCAGCAGTGAATTGCAGGGCCAGAATGAGCAGTTCTTC. This translates into CASSELQGQNEQFF.

This clone has only one observation. The V and J genes are TRBV19 and TRBJ2-2; the match to TRBD1 covers 12 bases. The CDR3 runs 15 residues. In germline, CDR1 is LNHDA, CDR2 SQIVND (reference sequence). V dropped 6 bases and J dropped 7; count of bases not matched to a gene: 6. CDR3 residues: CASSPGQGAVGELFF. The DNA for the CDR3 is TGTGCCAGTAGCCCGGGACAGGGGGCCGTCGGGGAGCTGTTTTTT.

This chain links TRBV7-9 with TRBJ2-3, with D perhaps matching TRBD2 (6 bases). This CDR3 contains 15 residues. With 0 bases removed from V and 2 bases from J, the gap between germline ends came to 9 bases. Germline-derived CDR1 and CDR2 are SEHNR and FQNEAQ (reference sequence). This CDR3 is CASSLALALTDTQYF. The CDR3 region has the DNA TGTGCCAGCAGCTTAGCTCTAGCGCTCACAGATACGCAGTATTTT.

This sequence joins TRBV27 and TRBJ2-3, with TRBD1 matching over 8 bases. This CDR3 is 15 amino acids long. Germline lookup yields CDR1 MNHEY and CDR2 SMNVEV (reference sequence). Trimming removed 4 bases from V and 1 base from J; junction bases left unmatched: 4. As DNA, the CDR3 is TGTGCCAGCAGTTCGACAGGGGTCGGCACAGATACGCAGTATTTT. Translated: CASSSTGVGTDTQYF.

This chain connects TRBV28 to TRBJ1-5; 7 bases align to TRBD1. Germline CDR1 and CDR2: MDHEN and SYDVKM. J gave up 6 bases and V 6 bases, and 11 bases lay outside the gene matches. The CDR3 runs 15 residues. CDR3 protein: CASSYPGGGSQPQHF. In nucleotides, the CDR3 is TGTGCCAGCAGCTATCCTGGAGGGGGCAGTCAGCCCCAGCATTTT.

In its sample, this clone was seen a few times. The chain recombines TRBV7-6 with TRBJ1-2; 11 bases line up with TRBD1. Trimming removed 5 bases from V and 6 bases from J; junction bases left unmatched: 8. From germline, CDR1 is SGHVS and CDR2 FNYEAQ. The CDR3 covers 15 residues. The CDR3 spells CASSGRTGGVDGYTF. The CDR3 DNA sequence: TGTGCCAGCAGCGGAAGGACAGGGGGCGTGGATGGCTACACCTTC.

The V and J genes are TRBV5-1 and TRBJ2-5, with D uncertain. The CDR3 has 14 amino acids. V was pared by 0 bases and J by 1 base, with 7 bases between. From germline, CDR1 is SGHRS and CDR2 YFSETQ. DNA for the CDR3: TGCGCCAGCAGCTTGGCAACAGCCCAAGAGACCCAGTACTTC. Translated, it gives CASSLATAQETQYF.

This chain connects TRBV18 to TRBJ1-3; a possible D gene is TRBD1 (5 bases). Per germline, CDR1 KGHSH and CDR2 LQKENI. The CDR3 extends over 17 amino acids. V lost 3 bases and J 0 bases, leaving 15 bases between the germline ends. The CDR3 loop reads CASSPGRIRDSGNTIYF. The DNA for the CDR3 is TGTGCCAGCTCACCCGGAAGGATCAGGGACTCTGGAAACACCATATATTTT.

The chain carries TRBV5-1 and TRBJ2-1, with TRBD1 identical over 9 bases. Per the germline V gene, CDR1 is SGHRS and CDR2 is YFSETQ. V shed 4 bases and J 10 bases; nucleotides not matched to a gene: 15. The CDR3 covers 16 residues. CDR3 bases: TGCGCCAGCAGCGACCCGACAGGGGGTAGACTAAGCGAGCAGTTCTTC. This gives the protein CASSDPTGGRLSEQFF.

The CDR3 bases are TGTGCCAGCAGCTTAGGTAACATGAACACTGAAGCTTTCTTT. Its protein product is CASSLGNMNTEAFF. V usage is TRBV7-9 and J usage is TRBJ1-1; D not resolved. V lost 1 base, J lost 0 bases, and 6 bases lay in between. CDR1 is SEHNR, CDR2 FQNEAQ, per germline (reference sequence). This CDR3 contains 14 residues.

J is TRBJ1-2 and V is TRBV10-3, with 8 bases lining up with TRBD1. The CDR3 covers 13 residues. J gave up 4 bases and V 7 bases, and 5 bases lay outside the gene matches. Germline V CDR1 and CDR2: ENHRY, SYGVKD. The CDR3 here is CAITLQGGYGYTF. CDR3 sequence (DNA): TGTGCCATCACCCTACAGGGGGGCTATGGCTACACCTTC.

J is TRBJ2-3 and V is TRBV4-1; no definite D call. Germline CDR1 is MGHRA and CDR2 is YSYEKL. The CDR3 loop spans 14 amino acids. Trimming took 4 bases from V and 5 from J, leaving 13 bases between them. The CDR3 DNA sequence: TGCGCCAGCAGCCGCCCAAGCGAGATAGATACGCAGTATTTT. Its protein is CASSRPSEIDTQYF.

CDR3 coding DNA: TGCAGTGCTAGTTCCGGGACTTTCTATGGCTACACCTTC. This translates into CSASSGTFYGYTF. The J gene is TRBJ1-2, the V gene TRBV20-1, with a weak D call TRBD1 (5 bases). Trimming left V 3 bases short and J 4 bases short, with 12 bases between. The germline CDR1 and CDR2 sequences are DFQATT and SNEGSKA (reference sequence). This CDR3 spans 13 amino acids.

V usage is TRBV5-4 and J usage is TRBJ2-5; weak D call: TRBD2 (6 bases). Trimming stripped 4 bases from V and 2 bases from J, with 15 bases between. CDR3 size: 15 residues. Germline V lookup: CDR1 SGHNT, CDR2 YYREEE (reference sequence). The CDR3 DNA reads TGTGCCAGCAGCCCCATGACCAGCGGGCAAGAGACCCAGTACTTC. Its translation: CASSPMTSGQETQYF.

The chain recombines TRBV7-6 with TRBJ2-6, with a weak D call TRBD2 (5 bases). The CDR3 length is 16 residues. Trimming took 2 bases from V and 2 from J, leaving 10 bases between them. The germline CDR1 and CDR2 sequences are SGHVS and FNYEAQ. CDR3 protein: CASSLRTPAGANVLTF. In nucleotides, the CDR3 is TGTGCCAGCAGCTTAAGGACTCCGGCTGGGGCCAACGTCCTGACTTTC.

This chain joins TRBV11-2 and TRBJ2-2; 13 bases are a match to TRBD2. Trimming took 0 bases from V and 5 from J; bases not matched to a gene: 6. Germline values: CDR1 SGHAT, CDR2 FQNNGV. The CDR3 covers 18 residues. In DNA, the CDR3 is TGTGCCAGCAGCTTAGAAGGGACTAGCGGGGATGAGACCGGGGAGCTGTTTTTT. It encodes CASSLEGTSGDETGELFF. The full variable domain, completed using reference TRBV11-2 and TRBJ2-2, is EAGVAQSPRYKIIEKRQSVAFWCNPISGHATLYWYQQILGQGPKLLIQFQNNGVVDDSQLPKDRFSAERLKGVDSTLKIQPAKLEDSAVYLCASSLEGTSGDETGELFFGEGSRLTVL.

Here the CDR3 reads CATGQLNSNQPQHF. The CDR3, as DNA: TGTGCCACAGGACAGCTAAATAGCAATCAGCCCCAGCATTTT. The chain couples TRBV10-3 to TRBJ1-5; D is perhaps TRBD1 (6 bases). Trimming pared 10 bases from V and 0 bases from J, leaving 13 bases between. This CDR3 has 14 amino acids. Germline CDR1 and CDR2: ENHRY and SYGVKD.

J is TRBJ2-3 and V is TRBV5-1; TRBD1 matches at 7 bases. With 5 bases clipped from V and 4 bases from J, the junction kept 7 bases outside the gene matches. The length of the CDR3 is 14 residues. Germline CDR1 SGHRS, CDR2 YFSETQ. The CDR3 DNA reads as TGCGCCAGCAGTGGGGACAGCTCTTCAGATACGCAGTATTTT. It specifies CASSGDSSSDTQYF.

The chain couples TRBV28 to TRBJ1-1; TRBD1 is a possible D gene (6 bases). Deletions cut 2 bases from V and 2 bases from J, with 9 bases between. CDR1 and CDR2 from the germline V gene are MDHEN and SYDVKM. The CDR3 covers 14 residues. As DNA, the CDR3 is TGTGCCAGCAGTTTAGGCAGGGGTAACACTGAAGCTTTCTTT. The encoded protein is CASSLGRGNTEAFF.

This chain connects TRBV5-1 to TRBJ1-4; 8 bases map to TRBD1. The junction had 12 bases not matched to a gene; V was cut back by 4 bases and J by 10 bases. The length of the CDR3 is 15 residues. From germline, CDR1 is SGHRS and CDR2 YFSETQ. CDR3 region: CASSTQTGEVGKLFF. The CDR3 DNA reads TGCGCCAGCAGCACCCAGACAGGGGAAGTCGGAAAACTGTTTTTT.

The chain links TRBV27 to TRBJ1-1, with 8 bases fitting TRBD1. The CDR3 runs 14 residues. The ends lost 5 bases at V and 0 bases at J; junction bases unmatched: 2. Germline-derived CDR1 and CDR2 are MNHEY and SMNVEV (reference sequence). The CDR3 sequence is CASSPTGVNTEAFF. In DNA, the CDR3 is TGTGCCAGCAGTCCGACAGGGGTGAACACTGAAGCTTTCTTT.